The 14 T cell receptor beta chains given below trace back to one sample, sequenced in a study of blood T cells in healthy people across ages. Next came a second PCR, run for about 6 to 12 cycles, which used a sample-barcoded 5' primer along with a J-beta primer mix. From the 5' RACE reads, TCRdb called clonotypes with MiXCR, one entry per CDR3 protein. This sample yields fewer than 950,000 distinct CDR3 sequences, of which about 55% are seen a single time; 40% to 50% belongs to the top ten. The sequenced sample consisted of blood. These receptor sequences come from a man older than 75 in good health.

The V gene is TRBV6-1, the J gene TRBJ1-6; weak D call: TRBD1 (6 bases). V was shortened by 6 bases and J by 7 bases, with 34 bases between the two germline ends. Per germline, CDR1 MNHNS and CDR2 SASEGT. This CDR3 region has 21 residues. The CDR3 nucleotides read TGTGCCAGCAGCCCCCTTGGAGGGGGGGCAAGGGGCCTTGGGTTGAATTCACCCCTCCACTTT. It translates to CASSPLGGGARGLGLNSPLHF.

The V call is TRBV9, the J call TRBJ2-3; 7 nucleotides match TRBD2. In germline, CDR1 is SGDLS, CDR2 YYNGEE. The CDR3 spans 16 residues. V shed 4 bases, J shed 2 bases, and the junction held 10 bases outside the gene matches. The chain's CDR3 is CASSLRGAGNTDTQYF. CDR3 sequence (DNA): TGTGCCAGCAGCCTGCGGGGAGCGGGGAACACAGATACGCAGTATTTT.

Turning to this clonotype: A read error is likely, as this CDR3 ends without the conserved phenylalanine or tryptophan. V usage is TRBV29-1 and J usage is TRBJ1-1, with D hard to call. The germline V and J ends were trimmed by 4 bases and 3 bases, with 12 bases remaining between them. This CDR3 region has 13 residues. CDR1 is SQVTM, CDR2 ANQGSEA, per germline. CDR3 nucleotide sequence: TGCAGCGTTGCCGCAGTGCTTCACACTGAAGCTTTCTCT. Translating gives CSVAAVLHTEAFS.

V usage is TRBV7-8 and J usage is TRBJ2-3, with TRBD2 identical over 13 bases. Germline loops: CDR1 SGHVS, CDR2 FQNEAQ. The CDR3 covers 16 residues. Trimming took 7 bases from V and 4 from J; bases not matched to a gene: 8. The chain's CDR3 is CASKGTSGRVPDTQYF. The CDR3 coding sequence is TGTGCCAGCAAGGGAACTAGCGGGAGGGTACCAGATACGCAGTATTTT.

The V and J genes are TRBV12-3 or TRBV12-4 and TRBJ2-5; D remains unclear. V lost 4 bases to trimming and J lost 6 bases, with 6 bases between them. This CDR3 is 11 amino acids long. CDR3 DNA sequence: TGTGCCAGCAGTTCCCGTAAGACCCAGTACTTC. This sequence encodes CASSSRKTQYF.

The J gene is TRBJ1-2, the V gene TRBV6-5; 9 bases are shared with TRBD1. J lost 3 bases, V lost 2 bases, and 7 bases had no gene match. CDR1 is MNHEY, CDR2 SVGAGI, per germline. This CDR3 spans 16 amino acids. The chain's CDR3 is CASSYRRTGEDYGYTF. The CDR3, as DNA: TGTGCCAGCAGTTACCGTAGGACAGGGGAGGACTATGGCTACACCTTC.

This clonotype was seen a few times. The V gene is TRBV7-2, the J gene TRBJ2-3; TRBD2 matches 14 bases. CDR1 SGHTA and CDR2 FQGNSA come from the germline V gene. Losses at the gene ends were 4 bases for V and 11 bases for J; bases not matched to a gene: 11. The CDR3 runs to 16 residues. The CDR3 region has the DNA TGTGCCAGCAGCTCCCGACTAGCGGGAGGGGGGTGGGTGCAGTATTTT. Its translation: CASSSRLAGGGWVQYF.

The chain links TRBV12-3 or TRBV12-4 to TRBJ1-1; D not certain. The CDR3 length is 13 residues. Trimming left V 1 base short and J 7 bases short, with 10 bases between. The CDR3 coding sequence is TGTGCCAGCAGTTTAGGCACGAAGGGTGAAGCTTTCTTT. Its translation: CASSLGTKGEAFF.

This clonotype was counted only a few times. The chain couples TRBV15 to TRBJ1-2; D is unresolved. CDR3 length: 14 amino acids. Trimming left V 0 bases short and J 8 bases short, with 13 bases between. Germline V gene lookup returns CDR1 LNHNV and CDR2 YYDKDF (reference sequence). The CDR3 sequence is CATSRDQLPGGYTF. The DNA of the CDR3 is TGTGCCACCAGCAGAGACCAGTTGCCGGGAGGCTACACCTTC.

The rearrangement uses TRBV5-1 and TRBJ1-6; 9 nucleotides align to TRBD1. Losses at the gene ends were 4 bases for V and 10 bases for J; bases not matched to a gene: 6. This CDR3 is 14 amino acids long. Germline V gives CDR1 SGHRS, CDR2 YFSETQ. The CDR3 DNA reads TGCGCCAGCAGCCAAGGACAGGGGCGCTCACCCCTCCACTTT. It yields the protein CASSQGQGRSPLHF.

This chain connects TRBV10-3 to TRBJ2-7, with D maybe TRBD2 (6 bases). CDR1 and CDR2 from the germline V gene are ENHRY and SYGVKD. V was shortened by 4 bases and J by 3 bases, with 13 bases between the two germline ends. The CDR3 is made up of 14 amino acids. This chain's CDR3 is CAISAGRSLYEQYF. Written as DNA, the CDR3 is TGTGCCATCAGTGCAGGGAGGTCTCTCTACGAGCAGTACTTC.

This clonotype appeared a few times. The chain recombines TRBV11-1 with TRBJ2-1, with a weak D call TRBD2 (5 bases). The CDR3 length is 14 residues. V gave up 6 bases and J gave up 0 bases, with 9 bases separating them. Germline CDR1 is SGHAT and CDR2 is FQDESV (reference sequence). The DNA for the CDR3 is TGTGCCAGCAGATCCGGAGGCTCCTACAATGAGCAGTTCTTC. Its translation is CASRSGGSYNEQFF.

The chain joins TRBV11-2 to TRBJ2-1, with D possibly matching TRBD1 (6 bases). The CDR3 runs to 13 residues. Germline V gives CDR1 SGHAT, CDR2 FQNNGV. The V end lost 5 bases, the J end lost 13 bases, and 18 bases lay between the germline ends. CDR3 nucleotides: TGTGCCAGCAGCGGGGGCAGGGAAGAGACCCAGTTCTTC. This codes for CASSGGREETQFF.

This clonotype was seen a single time. The chain recombines TRBV29-1 with TRBJ1-2, with 8 nucleotides matching TRBD1. Germline CDR1 SQVTM, CDR2 ANQGSEA. Trimming at V came to 5 bases and at J to 8 bases, leaving 7 bases not matched to a gene. The CDR3 is 12 residues long. This chain's CDR3 is CSVPGQGWGYTF. The CDR3 DNA follows: TGCAGCGTTCCTGGACAGGGTTGGGGCTACACCTTC.